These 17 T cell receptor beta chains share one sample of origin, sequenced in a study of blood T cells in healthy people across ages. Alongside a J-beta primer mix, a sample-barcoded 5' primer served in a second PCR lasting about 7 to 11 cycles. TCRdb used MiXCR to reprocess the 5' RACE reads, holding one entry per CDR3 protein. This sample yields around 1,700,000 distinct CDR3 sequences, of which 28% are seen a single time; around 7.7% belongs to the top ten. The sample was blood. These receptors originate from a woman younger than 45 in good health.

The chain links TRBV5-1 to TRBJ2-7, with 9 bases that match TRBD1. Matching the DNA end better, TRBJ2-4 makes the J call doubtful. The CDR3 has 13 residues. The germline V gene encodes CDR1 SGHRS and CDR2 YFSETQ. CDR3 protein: CASNTGQGNIQYF. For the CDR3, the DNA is TGCGCCAGCAACACGGGACAGGGAAACATTCAGTACTTC.

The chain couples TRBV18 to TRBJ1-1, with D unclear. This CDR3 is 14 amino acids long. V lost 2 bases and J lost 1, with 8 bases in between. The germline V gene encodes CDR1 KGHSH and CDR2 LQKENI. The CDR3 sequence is CASSPGWENTEAFF. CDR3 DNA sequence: TGTGCCAGCTCACCAGGTTGGGAGAACACTGAAGCTTTCTTT.

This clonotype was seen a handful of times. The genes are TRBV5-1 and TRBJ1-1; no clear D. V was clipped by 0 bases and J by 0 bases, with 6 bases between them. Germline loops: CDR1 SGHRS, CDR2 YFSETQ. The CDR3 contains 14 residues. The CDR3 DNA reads TGCGCCAGCAGCTTGGAATTAGTGAACACTGAAGCTTTCTTT. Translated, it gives CASSLELVNTEAFF.

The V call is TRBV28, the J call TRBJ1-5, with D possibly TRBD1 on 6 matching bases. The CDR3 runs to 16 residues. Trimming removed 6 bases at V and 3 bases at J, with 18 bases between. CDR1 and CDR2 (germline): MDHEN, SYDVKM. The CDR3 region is CASRRRGAADNQPQHF. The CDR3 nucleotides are TGTGCCAGCAGACGGCGGGGGGCGGCGGACAATCAGCCCCAGCATTTT.

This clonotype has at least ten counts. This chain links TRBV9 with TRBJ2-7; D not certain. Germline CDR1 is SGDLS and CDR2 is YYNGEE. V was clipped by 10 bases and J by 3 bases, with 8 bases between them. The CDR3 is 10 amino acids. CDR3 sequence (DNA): TGTGCCGCTGGCCACTACGAGCAGTACTTC. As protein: CAAGHYEQYF.

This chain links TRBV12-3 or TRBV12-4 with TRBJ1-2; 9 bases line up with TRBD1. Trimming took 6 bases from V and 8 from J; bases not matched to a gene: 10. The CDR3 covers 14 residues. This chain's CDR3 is CASREIQGAGGYTF. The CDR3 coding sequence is TGTGCCAGCAGGGAAATACAGGGGGCAGGAGGCTACACCTTC.

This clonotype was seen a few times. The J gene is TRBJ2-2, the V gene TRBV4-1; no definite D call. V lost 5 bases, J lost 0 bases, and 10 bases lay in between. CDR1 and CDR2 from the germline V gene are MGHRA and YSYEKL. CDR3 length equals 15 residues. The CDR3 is CASSVVGTNTGELFF. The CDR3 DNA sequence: TGCGCCAGCAGCGTGGTAGGGACGAACACCGGGGAGCTGTTTTTT.

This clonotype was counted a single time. CDR3 loop: CASINGLAGGRETQFF. The CDR3 nucleotides read TGTGCCAGCATCAACGGTCTAGCGGGGGGGCGGGAGACCCAGTTCTTC. The chain couples TRBV7-2 to TRBJ2-5; TRBD2 matches 12 bases. Matching the DNA end better, TRBJ2-1 makes the J call doubtful. CDR1 and CDR2 from the germline V gene are SGHTA and FQGNSA. The CDR3 runs 16 residues.

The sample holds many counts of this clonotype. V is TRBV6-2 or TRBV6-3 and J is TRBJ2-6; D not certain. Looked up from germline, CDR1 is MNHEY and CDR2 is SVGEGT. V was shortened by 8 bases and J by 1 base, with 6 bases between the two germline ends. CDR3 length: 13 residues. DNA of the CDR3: TGTGCCAGCGCGGTATCTGGGGCCAACGTCCTGACTTTC. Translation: CASAVSGANVLTF.

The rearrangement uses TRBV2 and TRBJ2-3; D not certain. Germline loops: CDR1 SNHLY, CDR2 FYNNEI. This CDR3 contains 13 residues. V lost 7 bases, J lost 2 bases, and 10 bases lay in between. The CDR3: CASNSYFTDTQYF. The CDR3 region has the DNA TGTGCCAGCAACTCGTACTTCACAGATACGCAGTATTTT. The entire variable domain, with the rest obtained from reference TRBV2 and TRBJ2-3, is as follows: EPEVTQTPSHQVTQMGQEVILRCVPISNHLYFYWYRQILGQKVEFLVSFYNNEISEKSEIFDDQFSVERPDGSNFTLKIRSTKLEDSAMYFCASNSYFTDTQYFGPGTRLTVL.

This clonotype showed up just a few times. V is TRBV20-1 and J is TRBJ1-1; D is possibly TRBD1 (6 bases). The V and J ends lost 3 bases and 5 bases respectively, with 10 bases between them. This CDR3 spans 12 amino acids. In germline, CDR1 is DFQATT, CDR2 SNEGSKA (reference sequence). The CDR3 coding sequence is TGCAGTGCTAGGAGGGGGGCAACTGAAGCTTTCTTT. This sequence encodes CSARRGATEAFF.

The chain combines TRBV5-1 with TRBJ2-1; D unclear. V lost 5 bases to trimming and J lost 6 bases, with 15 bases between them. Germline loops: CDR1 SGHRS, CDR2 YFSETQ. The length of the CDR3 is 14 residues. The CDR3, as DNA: TGCGCCAGCAGTCAATCGCTCCCGCCCAATGAGCAGTTCTTC. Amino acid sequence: CASSQSLPPNEQFF.

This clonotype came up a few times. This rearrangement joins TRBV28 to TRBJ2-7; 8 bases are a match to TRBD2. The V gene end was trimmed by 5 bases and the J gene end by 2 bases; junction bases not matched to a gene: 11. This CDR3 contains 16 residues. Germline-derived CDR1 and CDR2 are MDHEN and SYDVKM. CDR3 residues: CASSNPWGRGAYEQYF. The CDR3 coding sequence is TGTGCCAGCAGTAACCCGTGGGGGCGGGGGGCCTACGAGCAGTACTTC.

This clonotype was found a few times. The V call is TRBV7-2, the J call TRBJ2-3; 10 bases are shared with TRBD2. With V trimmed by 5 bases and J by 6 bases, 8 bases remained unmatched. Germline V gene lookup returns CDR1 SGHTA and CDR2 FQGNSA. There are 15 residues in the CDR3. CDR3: CASSPSGRAWDTQYF. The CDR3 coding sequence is TGTGCCAGCAGCCCGAGCGGGAGGGCCTGGGATACGCAGTATTTT.

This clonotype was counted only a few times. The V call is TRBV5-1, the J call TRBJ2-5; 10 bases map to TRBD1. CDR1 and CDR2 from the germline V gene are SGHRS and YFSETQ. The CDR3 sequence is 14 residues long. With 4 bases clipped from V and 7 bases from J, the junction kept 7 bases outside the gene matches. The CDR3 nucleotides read TGCGCCAGCAGCCAAGCCGGGGACAGGGGGACCCAGTACTTC. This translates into CASSQAGDRGTQYF.

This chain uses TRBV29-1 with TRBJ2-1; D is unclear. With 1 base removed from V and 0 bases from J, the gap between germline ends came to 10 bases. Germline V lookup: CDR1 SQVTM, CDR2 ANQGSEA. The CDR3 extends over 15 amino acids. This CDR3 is CSVEGVMGSYNEQFF. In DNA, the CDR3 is TGCAGCGTTGAAGGGGTCATGGGCTCCTACAATGAGCAGTTCTTC.

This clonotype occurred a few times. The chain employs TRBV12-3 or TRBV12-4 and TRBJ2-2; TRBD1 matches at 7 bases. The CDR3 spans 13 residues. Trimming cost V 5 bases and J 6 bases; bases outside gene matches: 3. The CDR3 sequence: CASSVTGSGELFF. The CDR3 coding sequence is TGTGCCAGCAGTGTGACAGGGTCCGGGGAGCTGTTTTTT.